This record looks at one T cell receptor (beta chain) sequence and its context. The authors amplified TCR beta CDR3 regions from RNA transcripts. Second-round multiplex PCR came after first-round RT-PCR with HTBI primers. A single record per CDR3 protein comes from TCRdb applying MiXCR to the multiplex PCR reads. The sample carries over 150,000 distinct CDR3 sequences, approximately 40% recorded once. The data were taken from a study of Graves' ophthalmopathy and Graves' hyperthyroidism. CDR3 length: 15 amino acids. In germline, CDR1 is MNHEY, CDR2 SVGAGI. Trimming cost V 3 bases and J 5 bases; bases outside gene matches: 8.

The TCR sequence derives from a woman in her thirties or forties with Graves' ophthalmopathy. The chain carries TRBV6-5 and TRBJ2-5; 8 bases map to TRBD1. The sequenced sample consisted of peripheral blood. This chain's CDR3 is CASSYGQGSFETQYF. DNA for the CDR3: TGTGCCAGCAGTTATGGACAGGGATCTTTCGAGACCCAGTACTTC.